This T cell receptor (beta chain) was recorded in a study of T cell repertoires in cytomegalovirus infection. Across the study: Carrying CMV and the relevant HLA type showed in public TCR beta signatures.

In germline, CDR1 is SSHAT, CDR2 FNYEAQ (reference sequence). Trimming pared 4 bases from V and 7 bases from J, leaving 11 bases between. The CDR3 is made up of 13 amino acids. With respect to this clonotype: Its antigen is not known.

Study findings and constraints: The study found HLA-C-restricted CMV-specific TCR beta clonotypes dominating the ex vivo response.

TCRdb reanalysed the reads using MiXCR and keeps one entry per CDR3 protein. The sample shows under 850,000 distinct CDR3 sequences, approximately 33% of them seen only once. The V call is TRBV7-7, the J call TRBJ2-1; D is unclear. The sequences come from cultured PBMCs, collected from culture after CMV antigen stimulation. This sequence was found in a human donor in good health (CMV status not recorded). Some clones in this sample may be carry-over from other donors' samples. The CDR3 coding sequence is TGTGCCAGCAGCTGGAATGAAAGGAATGAGCAGTTCTTC. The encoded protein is CASSWNERNEQFF.